The TCR beta chain described here comes from a study of shared clonotypes between healthy human individuals (dated by TCRdb to 2018 to 2021). General notes on the study: A couple of women and a few men aged 18 to 49 years were included in the cohort. Each donor's leukapheresis produced roughly between about 0.8 and 10 billion PBMCs. For each donor, three plates each were used for CD4 naive and CD4 memory, two plates were used for CD8 naive, and one plate was used for CD8 memory. Libraries were prepared and TCR repertoires were sequenced by different laboratories using diverse techniques, in order to increase sequencing depth and limit assay-specific biases. The study deeply sequenced blood TCR repertoires of several healthy adults to estimate repertoire size and the extent of clonotype sharing between individuals.

The donors were healthy, HIV-negative adults who had no recently reported acute infections or vaccinations. Every donor was a Caucasian adult living in Nashville, Tennessee, USA. CD4+ T cells were enriched by magnetic negative selection; naive cells were then positively selected on CD45RA, and the negative fraction formed the memory subset. Blood was collected by leukapheresis, and PBMCs were isolated by Ficoll-Histopaque density gradient centrifugation and then cryopreserved in liquid nitrogen vapor phase. Purity and quantity of every magnetically sorted T cell population were checked by analytical flow cytometry. Genomic DNA was isolated from each sorted fraction and quantified by UV absorbance on a Nanodrop 2000c. On the study overall, not on this receptor specifically: Sharing across a handful of donors was observed for roughly 5% of naive CD4, less than 4% of naive CD8, about 2.5% of memory CD4, and about 0.39% of memory CD8 clonotypes. Higher generation probabilities were observed for clonotypes shared by all four sorted-subset donors than for non-shared clonotypes. Even with the large sequencing depth, rarefaction of the sorted-subset datasets indicated that sequencing was incomplete. Naive subsets generally had larger estimated clonotype richness than memory subsets did. The small number of donors limited the genetic and exposure-history diversity represented. Pairwise subsampling indicated that sequencing depth was expected to affect the degree of clonotype sharing among donors. Sampling was limited to blood, and TCR repertoires in tissue likely differ from TCR repertoires in blood.

Of note for this clone: The antigen it binds to is not known. Base qualities are not recorded, but no much larger clone differs from it by a single base.

Using the deep immunoSEQ assay, TCR CDR3 regions were amplified from genomic DNA by multiplex PCR. Extracted genomic DNA from each cell subset was spread evenly across all wells of several immunoSEQ 96-well plates, with each plate serving as a replicate. For sorted subsets, roughly 200 ng of genomic DNA, equivalent to around 31,000 T cell genomes, went into each replicate PCR. Purified libraries were measured with a Qubit 3.0 fluorometer, size-checked on a Bioanalyzer 2100, and measured again with the KAPA Library Quantification kit. Every immunoSEQ 96-well plate was sequenced on a separate single-read 150-cycle Illumina NextSeq 550 flow cell. As for the authors' bioinformatics: The immunoSEQ output contained only junctional sequences without quality scores, so filtering could not match that applied to full-length reads. To assign V/J genes and CDR3, sequences were annotated against IMGT germline references using PyIR, a Python wrapper for IgBLAST v1.9. Reads with weak V/J assignments (E-value above 1e-6), missing CDR3, stop codons, out-of-frame junctions, or ambiguous translated residues were removed. A V3J clonotype was defined by an identical inferred V gene, J gene, and CDR3 amino acid sequence. To compute the percentage overlap between repertoires, the number of shared unique clonotypes was divided by the size of the smaller repertoire. Richness of each repertoire was evaluated using RTK rarefaction, the Chao1 estimator, and Recon v2.1 estimates of unobserved clonotypes. OLGA was used to compute generation probabilities for all TCRbeta clonotypes that the gDNA method yielded from a handful of donors. The table comes from immuneACCESS by way of TCRdb, which keeps in-frame sequences with V and J called. Part of the clones is missing from these tables; in studies checked, under half for an unresolved V gene and the rest for unknown reasons. V, J and clone size were drawn from that table, and D and trimming were deduced from the DNA. Within this sample are some 2.3 million clones, with 90% to 95% of them counted one time only. About 0.37% of the sample is taken by the ten largest.

The CDR3 starts with the cysteine, ends with the phenylalanine, and has 16 residues. The entry retains the CDR3 DNA only, 48 bases that are in frame from base 1. According to the germline V gene, CDR1 reads MGHDK and CDR2 reads SYGVNS. V lost 3 bases and J lost 0 bases; the stretch between them is 12 bases long. The sequenced sample consisted of naive CD4+ T cells from PBMCs. The cell subset or site label, read with the paper, signifies: CD45RA+ positively selected. The TCR originated in a man aged 18 to 30 in good health. Some clones in this sample may be carry-over from other donors' samples. The chain is assembled from TRBV25-1 and TRBJ2-1; perhaps TRBD1 is the D gene, with 6 bases matching. The CDR3 has the sequence CASSDFRGSSYNEQFF. The nucleotide sequence is TGTGCCAGCAGTGATTTTAGGGGGAGCTCCTACAATGAGCAGTTCTTC.